The TCR beta chain described here comes from a study of T cells after yellow fever vaccination (dated by TCRdb to about 2019). In the study overall: The SMART-Seq v4 Ultra Low Input RNA kit was used to prepare libraries from fractions with low cell numbers. Bulk TCR alpha and beta repertoires were sequenced longitudinally to track T-cell clones before and after primary and booster YFV17D yellow fever vaccination. Bulk PBMC replicates and cell subsets were isolated from blood drawn at multiple timepoints before and after both primary and secondary immunization. Two healthy male donors, one aged 18 to 29 and one aged 30 to 40 years, were included in the cohort.

Overall results and qualifications from the work: The secondary T-cell response was weaker than the primary response but faster, peaking on day 5 instead of day 15. Computational filtering was needed because FACS-sorted repertoires could contain abundant contaminating clonotypes from the bulk population. A small share of clonotypes occurred in both CD4 and CD8 compartments, likely arising from convergent recombination. After the booster, most clones that had expanded after primary vaccination were detected again (about 95% of CD4 and roughly 86% of CD8), suggesting broad maintenance of memory. The study included only two donors, which limits how far the findings can be generalized.

The treatment or condition label for this specimen denotes: live attenuated yellow fever vaccine strain. PBMCs were isolated from peripheral blood using a standard Ficoll-Paque protocol. Dynabeads CD4 and CD8 positive selection kits were used to isolate the CD4 and CD8 T-cell fractions. RNA was extracted with TriZol from bulk PBMCs, CD4 and CD8 fractions, and dextramer-positive and dextramer-negative fractions. This clonotype was recorded at least ten times. This receptor's antigen is unknown. One base away there is no much larger clone; base qualities are not given. CDR1 SGHTA and CDR2 FQGNSA were looked up in the germline V gene. For this chain, trimming is 5 bases at the V end and 5 bases at the J end, and the number of junction bases without a gene match is 11. The CDR3 measures 15 amino acids from cysteine to phenylalanine. Only the CDR3 region is kept as DNA, spanning 45 bases read in frame from base 1.

Sequencing was carried out with an Illumina NovaSeq 6000. TCR cDNA was synthesized by 5'RACE template switching, which introduced a universal primer site and unique molecular identifiers. Priming of cDNA synthesis was performed from both the TCR alpha and TCR beta constant segments. Libraries were amplified in two PCR steps, with sample barcodes and sequencing adapters added in the second step. Sequencing of libraries was done on Illumina HiSeq 2500 (2x100 bp) or NovaSeq (2x150 bp). The source study handled its data this way. MIGEC was used to demultiplex reads and collapse the reads into UMI consensus sequences, and MiXCR was used for V(D)J alignment. Vaccine-responding clonotypes were identified with edgeR using replicate PBMC samples, with FDR below 0.01 and a log2 fold change above 5 up to day 15 being required. Bulk clonotypes were assigned CD4 or CD8 identity according to which sequenced CD4 or CD8 repertoire held them at higher abundance. Using fastp trimming at Q25 and MiXCR clonotype assembly, TCRdb reanalyzed the public sequencing data and kept in-frame beta chains. When rows share a CDR3 protein, they turn into one entry using the most common DNA and genes. These V and J calls are TCRdb output, not the study's own analysis. The sample table lists around 250,000 distinct CDR3 sequences, approximately 5.2% of them with a count of one. More than 3% of the sample comes from the top ten.

The source was CD4+ T cells sorted from PBMCs, collected on the day of the yellow fever booster vaccination. This sequence originates from a man younger than 35 who received the YFV17D yellow fever vaccine. In this chain, TRBV7-2 is recombined with TRBJ2-5; a stretch of 7 junction bases matches TRBD2. The DNA reads as follows: TGTGCCAGCAGCCGAGGCCCCCCGGGGGGTGAGACCCAGTACTTC. Translated, this is CASSRGPPGGETQYF.